The 30 T cell receptor beta chains below come from one sample, sequenced in a study of a mutant IDH1 vaccine in newly diagnosed glioma. Generated by immunoSEQ multiplex PCR, the TCRdb table keeps only in-frame clones and is missing some. The sample contains roughly 70,000 clones, approximately 83% of which appear only once. Time point here: baseline, week 1 (first vaccination visit). Treatment here: pre-vaccination baseline after standard-of-care therapy. The specimen comprised PBMCs, sampled from a glioma patient treated with radiotherapy, temozolomide or both. Receptors were obtained from a young man with glioma.

V usage is TRBV14 and J usage is TRBJ1-2; D not resolved. The CDR3 runs to 14 residues. The V gene lost 3 bases and the J gene lost 4 bases, with 12 bases spanning the gap. The germline CDR1 and CDR2 sequences are SGHDN and FVKESK. The CDR3 DNA follows: TGTGCCAGCAGCCATCTCCTGGGCTTCTATGGCTACACCTTC. This translates into CASSHLLGFYGYTF.

V is TRBV11-2 and J is TRBJ2-5; no definite D call. Looked up from germline, CDR1 is SGHAT and CDR2 is FQNNGV. Trimming took 1 base from V and 5 from J, leaving 8 bases between them. The length of the CDR3 is 13 residues. CDR3 loop: CASSLGHSETQYF. Written as DNA, the CDR3 is TGTGCCAGCAGCTTAGGACATTCCGAGACCCAGTACTTC.

The genes are TRBV5-1 and TRBJ2-2; D may be TRBD1 (5 bases). The germline V and J ends were trimmed by 7 bases and 7 bases, with 8 bases remaining between them. The germline gives CDR1 SGHRS, CDR2 YFSETQ. The CDR3 is 11 amino acids. CDR3 in amino acids: CASWGGGELFF. The DNA of the CDR3 is TGCGCCAGCTGGGGCGGCGGGGAGCTGTTTTTT.

This clone was counted a few times. The chain has TRBV19 and TRBJ1-5, with D possibly TRBD1 on 6 matching bases. In germline, CDR1 is LNHDA, CDR2 SQIVND (reference sequence). The CDR3 runs 14 residues. V was pared by 2 bases and J by 7 bases, with 12 bases between. CDR3 nucleotides: TGTGCCAGTAGTATAACAGGGAACAGGCAGCCCCAGCATTTT. Amino acids: CASSITGNRQPQHF. Based on the CDR3 plus reference TRBV19 and TRBJ1-5, the full variable domain is DGGITQSPKYLFRKEGQNVTLSCEQNLNHDAMYWYRQDPGQGLRLIYYSQIVNDFQKGDIAEGYSVSREKKESFPLTVTSAQKNPTAFYLCASSITGNRQPQHFGDGTRLSIL.

The V and J genes are TRBV14 and TRBJ2-2; no firm D call. CDR3 length: 17 amino acids. Trimming pared 2 bases from V and 0 bases from J, leaving 13 bases between. Germline CDR1 and CDR2: SGHDN and FVKESK. The CDR3 nucleotides read TGTGCCAGCAGCCAAAGGTCAGCGCGAGCGAACACCGGGGAGCTGTTTTTT. Encoded protein: CASSQRSARANTGELFF.

This clone is a singleton in its sample. The genes are TRBV2 and TRBJ1-1; D might be TRBD1 (5 bases). The CDR3 covers 14 residues. Germline V gene lookup returns CDR1 SNHLY and CDR2 FYNNEI. V shed 4 bases and J shed 3 bases, with 12 bases lying between them. This CDR3 is CASSGARGDTEAFF. The DNA for the CDR3 is TGTGCCAGCAGTGGGGCCCGGGGGGACACTGAAGCTTTCTTT.

J is TRBJ2-5 and V is TRBV10-3, with a tentative D call TRBD2 (6 bases). Germline CDR1 and CDR2: ENHRY and SYGVKD. This CDR3 is 16 amino acids long. The V and J ends lost 7 bases and 1 base respectively, with 19 bases between them. The CDR3: CAINRLWGVGQETQYF. The CDR3 DNA reads TGTGCCATCAATAGACTCTGGGGGGTGGGCCAAGAGACCCAGTACTTC.

The table lists this clone with a few counts. The rearrangement links TRBV2 to TRBJ1-1; no clear D gene. CDR3 length equals 13 residues. The V end was cut by 6 bases, the J end by 1 base, with 9 bases between. Germline V gene data show CDR1 as SNHLY and CDR2 as FYNNEI. CDR3 sequence (DNA): TGTGCCAGCAGATTTAGCCCGAACACTGAAGCTTTCTTT. This codes for CASRFSPNTEAFF.

The V call is TRBV9, the J call TRBJ1-1, with 7 positions matching TRBD1. Germline V CDR1 and CDR2: SGDLS, YYNGEE. Trimming cost V 3 bases and J 1 base; bases outside gene matches: 9. The CDR3 is made up of 16 amino acids. The CDR3 protein is CASSARKGGENTEAFF. CDR3 coding DNA: TGTGCCAGCAGCGCCAGGAAAGGGGGCGAGAACACTGAAGCTTTCTTT.

V and J are TRBV14 and TRBJ1-1; the D gene is possibly TRBD1 (6 bases). Germline V gene lookup returns CDR1 SGHDN and CDR2 FVKESK. The CDR3 extends over 16 amino acids. The ends were cut back, 4 bases at V and 4 bases at J, with 19 bases in the middle. CDR3 bases: TGTGCCAGCAGCCCGAAAGGGGGGTTTGCAAGCACTGAAGCTTTCTTT. It translates to CASSPKGGFASTEAFF.

CDR3 loop: CASSEMRGQGGYTF. The CDR3 bases are TGTGCCAGCAGTGAAATGAGGGGGCAGGGTGGCTACACCTTC. The chain is built from TRBV6-1 and TRBJ1-2; 7 bases line up with TRBD1. Germline assignment: CDR1 MNHNS and CDR2 SASEGT. The CDR3 extends over 14 amino acids. V was pared by 2 bases and J by 7 bases, with 7 bases of the junction left unmatched.

The chain couples TRBV15 to TRBJ2-7, with TRBD1 matching over 8 bases. The CDR3 loop spans 16 amino acids. V lost 1 base, J lost 2 bases, and 7 bases stayed unmatched. CDR1 and CDR2 from the germline V gene are LNHNV and YYDKDF (reference sequence). The chain's CDR3 is CATSRAGTGGPYEQYF. The CDR3 DNA sequence: TGTGCCACCAGCAGAGCTGGGACAGGTGGGCCCTACGAGCAGTACTTC.

The chain links TRBV9 to TRBJ2-5; maybe TRBD1 (8 bases). This CDR3 spans 14 amino acids. Trimming cost V 3 bases and J 5 bases, with 14 bases left between them. CDR1 is SGDLS, CDR2 YYNGEE, per germline. The DNA of the CDR3 is TGTGCCAGCAGCGCTACAGGGGGGGTGGAGACCCAGTACTTC. Translation: CASSATGGVETQYF.

This chain uses TRBV5-8 with TRBJ1-5, with TRBD1 identical over 7 bases. Germline assignment: CDR1 SGHTS and CDR2 YDEGEE. This CDR3 is built from 16 residues. With V trimmed by 4 bases and J by 0 bases, 7 bases remained unmatched. The chain's CDR3 is CASSRDSSNSNQPQHF. In DNA form, the CDR3 reads TGTGCCAGCAGCCGGGACAGCTCGAATAGCAATCAGCCCCAGCATTTT.

V is TRBV6-5 and J is TRBJ2-1; 12 nucleotides line up with TRBD2. CDR1 and CDR2 (germline): MNHEY, SVGAGI. After removal of 7 bases from V and 9 bases from J, the junction contained 10 bases not matched to a gene. The length of the CDR3 is 15 residues. In DNA form, the CDR3 reads TGTGCCAGCAAGGCCGCTAGCGGGGGGGCAGTTGAGCAGTTCTTC. Amino acid sequence: CASKAASGGAVEQFF.

The rearrangement links TRBV15 to TRBJ1-1, with D possibly TRBD1 on 6 matching bases. The germline gives CDR1 LNHNV, CDR2 YYDKDF (reference sequence). V gave up 1 base and J gave up 10 bases, with 16 bases separating them. The CDR3 extends over 14 amino acids. For the CDR3, the DNA is TGTGCCACCAGCAGAGCAACAGGGCTCCAACGAGCTTTCTTT. Its translation: CATSRATGLQRAFF.

The chain joins TRBV9 to TRBJ1-1; TRBD1 is a possible D gene (6 bases). This CDR3 has 15 residues. V lost 3 bases, J lost 4 bases, and 16 bases lay in between. The germline V gene has CDR1 SGDLS and CDR2 YYNGEE. CDR3 coding DNA: TGTGCCAGCAGCGACAGCTCAACAGGGTTCACTGAAGCTTTCTTT. Its translation is CASSDSSTGFTEAFF. Complete variable domain (other parts from reference TRBV9 and TRBJ1-1): DSGVTQTPKHLITATGQRVTLRCSPRSGDLSVYWYQQSLDQGLQFLIQYYNGEERAKGNILERFSAQQFPDLHSELNLSSLELGDSALYFCASSDSSTGFTEAFFGQGTRLTVV.

In its sample, this clone was seen once. The gene calls are TRBV2 and TRBJ1-2; weak D call: TRBD1 (5 bases). The germline V gene has CDR1 SNHLY and CDR2 FYNNEI. The CDR3 runs 14 residues. The V gene lost 6 bases and the J gene lost 8 bases, with 19 bases spanning the gap. The CDR3 bases are TGTGCCAGCAGACTTGGGACTCAGGGTGAGGGCTACACCTTC. Amino acid sequence: CASRLGTQGEGYTF.

V usage is TRBV20-1 and J usage is TRBJ1-4; D remains ambiguous. The CDR3 covers 11 residues. Trimming shortened V by 6 bases and J by 2 bases, and 4 bases separated the two germline ends. Germline V lookup: CDR1 DFQATT, CDR2 SNEGSKA (reference sequence). The CDR3 protein is CSARTNEKLFF. As DNA, the CDR3 is TGCAGTGCCCGTACTAATGAAAAACTGTTTTTT.

The chain uses TRBV11-2 and TRBJ1-1; 9 nucleotides match TRBD1. With V trimmed by 4 bases and J by 1 base, 16 bases remained unmatched. Germline CDR1 reads SGHAT; CDR2 reads FQNNGV. The CDR3 sequence is 19 residues long. The CDR3 protein is CASSSAPVLRQGGNTEAFF. CDR3 DNA sequence: TGTGCCAGCAGCTCGGCACCGGTTCTTAGACAGGGGGGGAACACTGAAGCTTTCTTT.

The CDR3 reads CASSLGLARTDTQYF. CDR3 bases: TGTGCCAGCAGCTTAGGACTAGCGAGAACAGATACGCAGTATTTT. The V gene is TRBV7-8, the J gene TRBJ2-3; TRBD2 aligns across 8 bases. CDR1 SGHVS and CDR2 FQNEAQ come from the germline V gene. The CDR3 sequence is 15 residues long. Trimming cost V 1 base and J 3 bases; bases outside gene matches: 3.

The rearrangement uses TRBV28 and TRBJ1-5; a possible D gene is TRBD1 (5 bases). V lost 7 bases, J lost 2 bases, and 15 bases lay in between. The CDR3 covers 15 residues. Germline CDR1 is MDHEN and CDR2 is SYDVKM. The CDR3 sequence is CASILGGVGNQPQHF. CDR3 coding DNA: TGTGCCAGCATCCTAGGAGGGGTTGGCAATCAGCCCCAGCATTTT.

V is TRBV19 and J is TRBJ1-2; no definite D call. CDR1 is LNHDA and CDR2 is SQIVND in the germline V gene (reference sequence). This CDR3 region has 15 residues. The V end lost 8 bases, the J end lost 5 bases, and 21 bases lay between the germline ends. CDR3 loop: CASLGSGQDWYGYTF. CDR3 sequence (DNA): TGTGCCAGTCTTGGTTCTGGGCAGGATTGGTATGGCTACACCTTC.

The rearrangement links TRBV20-1 to TRBJ2-7; D unclear. The CDR3 spans 11 residues. The V and J ends lost 2 bases and 1 base respectively, with 3 bases between them. The V gene's germline CDR1 is DFQATT and CDR2 SNEGSKA (reference sequence). CDR3 region: CSARQSYEQYF. DNA for the CDR3: TGCAGTGCTAGACAATCCTACGAGCAGTACTTC.

This chain connects TRBV18 to TRBJ2-5, with TRBD2 matching over 9 bases. The germline V gene has CDR1 KGHSH and CDR2 LQKENI. The CDR3 has 17 residues. After removal of 3 bases from V and 2 bases from J, the junction contained 10 bases not matched to a gene. In DNA form, the CDR3 reads TGTGCCAGCTCACCGTCGTGGAGTAGCGGGGGACAAGAGACCCAGTACTTC. It is translated as CASSPSWSSGGQETQYF.

The genes are TRBV2 and TRBJ1-5; D not certain. The CDR3 is 13 amino acids. V was clipped by 6 bases and J by 4 bases, with 10 bases between them. The germline gives CDR1 SNHLY, CDR2 FYNNEI. This chain's CDR3 is CASSPSGNQPQHF. DNA of the CDR3: TGTGCCAGCAGCCCATCGGGTAATCAGCCCCAGCATTTT.

J is TRBJ1-1 and V is TRBV9; 7 bases line up with TRBD1. The CDR3 extends over 15 amino acids. Trimming took 3 bases from V and 3 from J; bases not matched to a gene: 8. Germline CDR1 SGDLS, CDR2 YYNGEE. DNA of the CDR3: TGTGCCAGCAGCGCCCACCAGGGGGGGGACACTGAAGCTTTCTTT. Its translation is CASSAHQGGDTEAFF.

This chain uses TRBV18 with TRBJ1-1; 8 nucleotides align to TRBD1. The J segment lost 13 bases and the V segment lost 4 bases, leaving 11 bases of the junction unmatched. The CDR3 has 13 amino acids. CDR1 KGHSH and CDR2 LQKENI come from the germline V gene. As DNA, the CDR3 is TGTGCCAGCTCACTAGGACAGGGCTGGAGGGATTTCTTT. Translation gives CASSLGQGWRDFF.

This rearrangement joins TRBV6-5 to TRBJ2-7; 9 nucleotides align to TRBD1. CDR1 MNHEY and CDR2 SVGAGI come from the germline V gene. CDR3 length equals 13 residues. V dropped 8 bases and J dropped 3; count of bases not matched to a gene: 5. The CDR3 here is CASVGQGFYEQYF. In DNA, the CDR3 is TGTGCCAGCGTAGGACAGGGGTTCTACGAGCAGTACTTC.

This clone appeared a single time. The chain couples TRBV27 to TRBJ1-6; TRBD1 is a possible D gene (5 bases). V was pared by 4 bases and J by 5 bases, with 12 bases between. The CDR3 length is 15 residues. The germline V gene encodes CDR1 MNHEY and CDR2 SMNVEV (reference sequence). CDR3 amino acids: CASSSNGGNNSPLHF. The CDR3 DNA follows: TGTGCCAGCAGTTCAAACGGGGGGAATAATTCACCCCTCCACTTT.